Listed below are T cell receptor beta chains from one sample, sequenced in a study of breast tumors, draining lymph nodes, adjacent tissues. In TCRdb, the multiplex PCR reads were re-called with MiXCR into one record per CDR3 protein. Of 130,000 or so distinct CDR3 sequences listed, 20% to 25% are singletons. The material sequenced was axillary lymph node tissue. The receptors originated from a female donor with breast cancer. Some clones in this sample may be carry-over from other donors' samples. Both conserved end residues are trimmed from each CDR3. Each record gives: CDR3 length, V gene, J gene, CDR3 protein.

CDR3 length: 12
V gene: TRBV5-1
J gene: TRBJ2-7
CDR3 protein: ASSYDRGGYEQY

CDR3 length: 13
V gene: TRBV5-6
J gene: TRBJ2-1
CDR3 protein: ASGLGTSGYNEQF

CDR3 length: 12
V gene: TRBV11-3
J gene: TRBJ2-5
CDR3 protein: ASSSRTIQETQY

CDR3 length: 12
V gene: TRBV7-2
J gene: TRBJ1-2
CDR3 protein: ASSPPVIGYGYT

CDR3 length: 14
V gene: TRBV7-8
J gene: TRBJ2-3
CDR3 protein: ASSLVGTTAGDTQY

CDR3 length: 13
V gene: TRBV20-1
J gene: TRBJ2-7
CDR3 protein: SARKAAGTGYEQY

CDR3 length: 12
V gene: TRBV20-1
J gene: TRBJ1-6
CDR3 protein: SARPTAGDSPLH

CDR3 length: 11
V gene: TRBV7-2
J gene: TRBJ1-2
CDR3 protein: ASGSRGTYGYT

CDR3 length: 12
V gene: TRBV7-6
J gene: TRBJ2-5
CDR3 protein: ASSHTGAGETQY

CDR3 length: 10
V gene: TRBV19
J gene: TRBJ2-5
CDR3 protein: ASSMRGETQY

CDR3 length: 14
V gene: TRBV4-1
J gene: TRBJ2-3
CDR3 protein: ASSQRQGSSTDTQY

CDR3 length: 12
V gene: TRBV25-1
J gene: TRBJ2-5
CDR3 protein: ASSGSGFGATQY

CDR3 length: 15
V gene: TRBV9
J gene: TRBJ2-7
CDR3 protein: ASSSRPLAGVLYEQY

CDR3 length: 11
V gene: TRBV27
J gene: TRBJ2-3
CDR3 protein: ASGRYESDTQY

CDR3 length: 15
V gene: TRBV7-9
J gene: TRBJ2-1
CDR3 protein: ASSLIAGAIINNEQF

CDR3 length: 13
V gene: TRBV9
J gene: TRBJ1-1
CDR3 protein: ASSVVGGWNTEAF

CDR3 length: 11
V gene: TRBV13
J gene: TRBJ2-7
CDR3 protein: ASSPRGRGEQY

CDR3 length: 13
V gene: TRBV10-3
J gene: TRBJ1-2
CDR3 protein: AISESPGQGRGYT

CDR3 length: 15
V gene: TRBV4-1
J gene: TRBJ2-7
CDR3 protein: ASSQDWGWAGPYEQY

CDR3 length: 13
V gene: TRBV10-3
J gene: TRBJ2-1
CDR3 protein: AIRSLAGEYNEQF

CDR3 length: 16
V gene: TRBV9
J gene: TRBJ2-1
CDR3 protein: ASSVEGLAGVSYNEQF

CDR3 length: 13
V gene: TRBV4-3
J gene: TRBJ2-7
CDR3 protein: ASSQYRGLSYEQY

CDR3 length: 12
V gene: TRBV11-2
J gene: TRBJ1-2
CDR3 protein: ASSLITGGYGYT

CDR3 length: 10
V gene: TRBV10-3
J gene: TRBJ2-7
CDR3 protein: AIGLREVEQY

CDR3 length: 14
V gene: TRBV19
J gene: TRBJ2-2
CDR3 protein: ASSMGQGGKTGELF

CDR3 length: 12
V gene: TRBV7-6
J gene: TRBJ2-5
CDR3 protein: ASSPTSAQETQY

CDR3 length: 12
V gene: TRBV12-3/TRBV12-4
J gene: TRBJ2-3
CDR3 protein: ASSPGASTDTQY